This T cell receptor beta chain appears in the sequencing data of a study of spatial heterogeneity in lung cancer. Trimming removed 4 bases at V and 5 bases at J, with 13 bases between. The CDR3 loop spans 14 amino acids. Germline loops: CDR1 LGHNT, CDR2 FRNRAP. This clonotype was detected a few times. Specified time point: sample taken at primary tumor resection. Unsorted whole RNA from tumor, nontumor lung or frozen PBMC underwent sequencing. A single record per CDR3 protein comes from TCRdb applying MiXCR to the 5' RACE reads. The data hold approximately 82,000 distinct CDR3 sequences, with roughly 13% observed a single time.

Source: PBMCs, taken at surgery. The sequence derives from a male donor with early-stage non-small cell lung cancer. This chain links TRBV12-5 with TRBJ2-3; a possible D gene is TRBD2 (6 bases). For the CDR3, the DNA is TGTGCTAGTGGTTCCTGGAGGGCCTTAGATACGCAGTATTTT. It translates to CASGSWRALDTQYF.